Below are 28 T cell receptor beta chains sequenced from a single sample in a study of cytomegalovirus exposure and HLA in healthy donors. The repertoire was sequenced with immunoSEQ multiplex PCR; TCRdb's copy has only in-frame clones and lacks some. This sample has 98,000 or so clones; under 85% occur once, and the top ten carry around 3%. Sequenced input: PBMCs. The receptor set was obtained from a woman aged 18-35 years in good health and CMV-seronegative.

This chain connects TRBV6-5 to TRBJ1-1, with 8 bases aligning to TRBD1. Per the germline V gene, CDR1 is MNHEY and CDR2 is SVGAGI. The CDR3 sequence is 13 residues long. Unmatched junction bases numbered 2, after V lost 7 bases and J lost 1 base. DNA for the CDR3: TGTGCCAGCACAGGGGGCCGGAACACTGAAGCTTTCTTT. Residues: CASTGGRNTEAFF.

V usage is TRBV23-1 and J usage is TRBJ2-7, with 10 bases matching TRBD2. TRBV23-1 is labeled an ORF, and its function is uncertain. CDR3 length: 16 residues. Unmatched junction bases numbered 6, after V lost 3 bases and J lost 1 base. The CDR3 DNA sequence: TGCGCCAGCAGTCATCTTACTAGCGGGGATTCCTACGAGCAGTACTTC. Its protein is CASSHLTSGDSYEQYF.

The chain joins TRBV29-1 to TRBJ1-3; tentatively, D is TRBD1 (6 bases). V was shortened by 2 bases and J by 4 bases, with 12 bases between the two germline ends. Germline V gene lookup returns CDR1 SQVTM and CDR2 ANQGSEA. This CDR3 has 14 residues. CDR3 in amino acids: CSVEQGTGGNTIYF. CDR3 nucleotides: TGCAGCGTTGAACAGGGGACGGGAGGAAACACCATATATTTT.

This sequence joins TRBV21-1 and TRBJ1-5; no DNA check was done on the table's D call, TRBD1. TRBV21-1 is assigned pseudogene status. The CDR3 loop spans 15 amino acids. The CDR3 region has the DNA TGTGCCAGCAGGGGCAGTACCTATAGCAATCAGCCCCAGCATTTT. The encoded protein is CASRGSTYSNQPQHF.

The chain uses TRBV18 and TRBJ1-5, with D uncertain. V was cut by 3 bases and J by 0 bases, with 3 bases left in between. Per the germline V gene, CDR1 is KGHSH and CDR2 is LQKENI. The CDR3 contains 13 residues. The CDR3 reads CASSPHSNQPQHF. The DNA of the CDR3 is TGTGCCAGCTCACCCCATAGCAATCAGCCCCAGCATTTT.

The chain combines TRBV11-2 with TRBJ1-1, with no clear D. The length of the CDR3 is 12 residues. The V gene lost 1 base and the J gene lost 6 bases, with 6 bases spanning the gap. Germline-derived CDR1 and CDR2 are SGHAT and FQNNGV. CDR3 coding DNA: TGTGCCAGCAGCTTAGGTCTATCTGAAGCTTTCTTT. Its protein is CASSLGLSEAFF.

V and J are TRBV15 and TRBJ1-1; TRBD1 matches 7 bases. The germline CDR1 and CDR2 sequences are LNHNV and YYDKDF (reference sequence). The length of the CDR3 is 15 residues. Germline trimming cut 3 bases from V and 4 bases from J; bases unmatched to any gene: 8. CDR3 DNA: TGTGCCACCAGCAGTTTTAAGGGGGCGAGCACTGAAGCTTTCTTT. This sequence encodes CATSSFKGASTEAFF.

This clone has only a few counts. This chain links TRBV4-1 with TRBJ1-1; D unclear. Trimming pared 4 bases from V and 4 bases from J, leaving 13 bases between. The V gene's germline CDR1 is MGHRA and CDR2 YSYEKL. The CDR3 is made up of 14 amino acids. The CDR3 loop is CASSPGPLGTEAFF. For the CDR3, the DNA is TGCGCCAGCAGCCCGGGTCCCCTGGGCACTGAAGCTTTCTTT.

The V gene is TRBV29-1, the J gene TRBJ2-7; 7 nucleotides line up with TRBD1. V was pared by 4 bases and J by 2 bases, with 5 bases of the junction left unmatched. Germline values: CDR1 SQVTM, CDR2 ANQGSEA. CDR3 size: 13 residues. CDR3 bases: TGCAGCGTTGGCAACAGGGGTCCCTACGAGCAGTACTTC. Protein sequence: CSVGNRGPYEQYF.

The J gene is TRBJ2-1, the V gene TRBV4-1, with TRBD1 matching 11 bases. This CDR3 is built from 18 residues. Trimming removed 3 bases from V and 7 bases from J; junction bases left unmatched: 14. Germline V CDR1 and CDR2: MGHRA, YSYEKL. CDR3 in DNA: TGCGCCAGCAGCCAGGGAAACCTTAGAGGACAGGGGGCAAATGAGCAGTTCTTC. Residues: CASSQGNLRGQGANEQFF.

This sequence joins TRBV25-1 and TRBJ1-3; D gene ambiguous. The CDR3 has 15 amino acids. The germline V gene has CDR1 MGHDK and CDR2 SYGVNS. The V gene lost 2 bases and the J gene lost 0 bases, with 8 bases spanning the gap. The CDR3 here is CASSEGFVSGNTIYF. The CDR3 DNA reads as TGTGCCAGCAGTGAAGGCTTTGTCTCTGGAAACACCATATATTTT.

The chain combines TRBV15 with TRBJ2-3; 9 bases are shared with TRBD2. V lost 0 bases to trimming and J lost 4 bases; unmatched junction nucleotides: 5. The CDR3 runs 16 residues. The V gene's germline CDR1 is LNHNV and CDR2 YYDKDF (reference sequence). The CDR3 region is CATSRDLGGGADTQYF. The CDR3 nucleotides read TGTGCCACCAGCAGAGATCTAGGCGGGGGGGCAGATACGCAGTATTTT.

This chain connects TRBV13 to TRBJ2-3; 9 bases are a match to TRBD2. CDR3 length: 16 amino acids. With 4 bases clipped from V and 4 bases from J, the junction kept 9 bases outside the gene matches. CDR1 PRHDT and CDR2 FYEKMQ come from the germline V gene (reference sequence). The DNA of the CDR3 is TGTGCCAGCAGCTCACGCCTGGGACTAGCCCCAGATACGCAGTATTTT. Protein: CASSSRLGLAPDTQYF.

This chain connects TRBV28 to TRBJ1-6; D is perhaps TRBD1 (5 bases). Germline CDR1 and CDR2: MDHEN and SYDVKM. CDR3 length equals 15 residues. The V gene lost 4 bases and the J gene lost 3 bases, with 10 bases spanning the gap. CDR3 residues: CASSSRQNYNSPLHF. The DNA for the CDR3 is TGTGCCAGCAGTTCCCGACAGAACTATAATTCACCCCTCCACTTT.

A note on this clone: This same CDR3 is encoded by further DNA sequences in the sample. The rearrangement links TRBV27 to TRBJ1-3; D possibly corresponds to TRBD1 (6 bases). The V gene lost 3 bases and the J gene lost 0 bases, with 6 bases spanning the gap. The germline CDR1 and CDR2 sequences are MNHEY and SMNVEV (reference sequence). The CDR3 sequence is 14 residues long. As DNA, the CDR3 is TGTGCCAGCAGTTTCAGGGGCTCTGGAAACACCATATATTTT. Protein sequence: CASSFRGSGNTIYF.

The V gene is TRBV29-1, the J gene TRBJ1-1, with 10 bases identical to TRBD1. Germline loops: CDR1 SQVTM, CDR2 ANQGSEA. Germline trimming cut 8 bases from V and 7 bases from J; bases unmatched to any gene: 10. The CDR3 covers 13 residues. CDR3 DNA: TGCAGCAGCCGGGACAGGGGATATGTTGAAGCTTTCTTT. Its translation is CSSRDRGYVEAFF.

This clone appeared a few times. The CDR3 DNA sequence: TGTGCCAGCAGTTGGGGACTAGCGGACGAGCAGTACTTC. Residues: CASSWGLADEQYF. The chain carries TRBV6-5 and TRBJ2-7, with 11 bases lining up with TRBD2. The V gene's germline CDR1 is MNHEY and CDR2 SVGAGI. Trimming took 4 bases from V and 5 from J; bases not matched to a gene: 1. The CDR3 has 13 amino acids.

This sequence joins TRBV6-5 and TRBJ2-5; weak D call: TRBD1 (6 bases). The CDR3 totals 14 residues. V lost 5 bases and J lost 5, with 15 bases in between. The germline CDR1 and CDR2 sequences are MNHEY and SVGAGI. CDR3 protein: CASSPRDNLETQYF. CDR3 in DNA: TGTGCCAGCAGTCCCCGGGACAATTTGGAGACCCAGTACTTC.

The chain couples TRBV30 to TRBJ1-5, with 9 bases identical to TRBD1. This CDR3 spans 14 amino acids. Germline CDR1 GTSNPN, CDR2 SVGIG (reference sequence). V dropped 2 bases and J dropped 6; count of bases not matched to a gene: 5. The CDR3 DNA follows: TGTGCCTGGAGTCTACAGGGGGCAGGTCAGCCCCAGCATTTT. This encodes CAWSLQGAGQPQHF.

The V call is TRBV2, the J call TRBJ1-3, with 8 positions matching TRBD1. This CDR3 comprises 15 residues. Germline V CDR1 and CDR2: SNHLY, FYNNEI. V was clipped by 8 bases and J by 0 bases; unmatched bases: 6. The CDR3 here is CASLTGVDSGNTIYF. In DNA form, the CDR3 reads TGTGCCAGCTTGACAGGGGTTGACTCTGGAAACACCATATATTTT.

CDR3 bases: TGTGCCACCGGGCTAGGGACTTCCTTCTATGGCTACACCTTC. It is translated as CATGLGTSFYGYTF. The chain has TRBV25-1 and TRBJ1-2; tentatively, D is TRBD1 (5 bases). There are 14 residues in the CDR3. From germline, CDR1 is MGHDK and CDR2 SYGVNS. V lost 10 bases, J lost 4 bases, and 19 bases lay in between.

This chain links TRBV28 with TRBJ1-2; 10 bases agree with TRBD1. Germline trimming cut 3 bases from V and 1 base from J; bases unmatched to any gene: 8. Looked up from germline, CDR1 is MDHEN and CDR2 is SYDVKM. The CDR3 has 17 amino acids. The CDR3 protein is CASSFGQGVPFNYGYTF. CDR3 DNA: TGTGCCAGCAGTTTTGGACAGGGGGTCCCTTTTAACTATGGCTACACCTTC.

J is TRBJ2-6 and V is TRBV7-9; tentative D call: TRBD1 (5 bases). This CDR3 contains 16 residues. In germline, CDR1 is SEHNR, CDR2 FQNEAQ (reference sequence). Trimming cost V 5 bases and J 0 bases, with 11 bases left between them. CDR3 sequence: CASSPGAISGANVLTF. DNA for the CDR3: TGTGCCAGCAGCCCTGGGGCCATCTCTGGGGCCAACGTCCTGACTTTC.

J is TRBJ1-1 and V is TRBV27; D is uncertain. CDR1 is MNHEY and CDR2 is SMNVEV in the germline V gene (reference sequence). This CDR3 region has 16 residues. V gave up 0 bases and J gave up 0 bases, with 11 bases separating them. The CDR3 here is CASSLSITVLNTEAFF. In DNA, the CDR3 is TGTGCCAGCAGTTTATCGATAACAGTTTTGAACACTGAAGCTTTCTTT.

J is TRBJ2-7 and V is TRBV11-1; possibly TRBD1 for D (6 bases). Germline CDR1 is SGHAT and CDR2 is FQDESV (reference sequence). CDR3 length: 13 amino acids. V shed 3 bases and J shed 3 bases, with 9 bases lying between them. CDR3 nucleotides: TGTGCCAGCAGCTTTACCAGGGGCTACGAGCAGTACTTC. It translates to CASSFTRGYEQYF.

This clone was recorded a few times. V is TRBV7-2 and J is TRBJ1-5; D call uncertain. Trimming took off 8 bases at V and 4 bases at J, with 12 bases between the two ends. Germline values: CDR1 SGHTA, CDR2 FQGNSA. The CDR3 is 13 residues long. CDR3 in DNA: TGTGCCAGCTCCCGGGAACGGAATCAGCCCCAGCATTTT. This translates into CASSRERNQPQHF.

This chain joins TRBV11-3 and TRBJ2-2; D call uncertain. Trimming left V 5 bases short and J 5 bases short, with 9 bases between. In germline, CDR1 is SGHNT, CDR2 YENEEA. The CDR3 is 13 residues long. The CDR3 region is CASSPPGTGELFF. The CDR3 DNA reads TGTGCCAGCAGCCCGCCGGGTACCGGGGAGCTGTTTTTT.

The V call is TRBV5-6, the J call TRBJ1-1; 9 bases align to TRBD1. Germline lookup yields CDR1 SGHDT and CDR2 YYEEEE. The ends lost 4 bases at V and 6 bases at J; junction bases unmatched: 7. The CDR3 totals 14 residues. CDR3 loop: CASSQLYRGPEAFF. DNA for the CDR3: TGTGCCAGCAGCCAACTTTACAGGGGGCCTGAAGCTTTCTTT. The whole variable domain, remainder taken from reference TRBV5-6 and TRBJ1-1, is DAGVTQSPTHLIKTRGQQVTLRCSPKSGHDTVSWYQQALGQGPQFIFQYYEEEERQRGNFPDRFSGHQFPNYSSELNVNALLLGDSALYLCASSQLYRGPEAFFGQGTRLTVV.